The source of this T cell receptor (beta chain) is a study of naive and memory T cell subsets. The beta constant-region primer was an equimolar mix of two oligonucleotides covering TRBC1 and TRBC2. TCRdb re-analysed the UMI-ligation and nested PCR reads in MiXCR, keeping a single row per CDR3 protein. The table has some 150,000 distinct CDR3 sequences, 15% to 20% seen once. CMV status came from CD4+ T cell IFNgamma after overnight CMV lysate stimulation of fresh PBMCs. Cells stained for CD3, CD4, CD8, CD45RA and CD27 were sorted into four subsets. This TCR came from a human donor in good health. The material sequenced was naive CD4+ T cells from blood.

The CDR3 coding sequence is TGTGCCAGCAAAGGGACAGGGGGCACTTACAATGAGCAGTTCTTC. It specifies CASKGTGGTYNEQFF. J is TRBJ2-1 and V is TRBV28; 12 bases are shared with TRBD1. This CDR3 is 15 amino acids long. Germline V gene lookup returns CDR1 MDHEN and CDR2 SYDVKM. After removal of 7 bases from V and 4 bases from J, the junction contained 5 bases not matched to a gene.